This record concerns one TCR beta chain sequence. Its antigen is unidentified. Sequenced by immunoSEQ multiplex PCR; TCRdb stores in-frame clones only, minus some. The sample lists fewer than 90,000 clones, 85% to 95% seen once, with about 0.2% in the top ten. The CDR3 is 14 amino acids. Germline CDR1 MDHEN, CDR2 SYDVKM. V gave up 1 base and J gave up 1 base, with 7 bases separating them. This entry is derived from a study of graft-versus-host responses after intestinal transplantation. The sequence derives from a human donor who was the organ donor for an intestinal transplant. Material: unstimulated CD4+ T cells sorted from spleen or lymph node cells, obtained before transplant. The rearrangement joins TRBV28 to TRBJ1-1; D unresolved. The chain's CDR3 is CASSLSAGNTEAFF. CDR3 in DNA: TGTGCCAGCAGTTTATCGGCAGGGAACACTGAAGCTTTCTTT.